The 9 T cell receptor beta chains in this list originate from one sample, sequenced in a study of cytomegalovirus exposure and HLA in healthy donors. Assay: immunoSEQ multiplex PCR; the TCRdb copy retains only in-frame clones and omits some. The repertoire holds approximately 140,000 clones, with 85% to 90% as singletons. Sequencing input: PBMCs. The source is a man aged 18 to 29 in good health and CMV-seronegative.

The CDR3 loop reads CASSLRGSSGSSPGELFF. The CDR3 bases are TGTGCCAGCTCACTACGTGGGTCTAGCGGGAGTAGTCCCGGGGAGCTGTTTTTT. This rearrangement joins TRBV18 to TRBJ2-2, with 10 bases fitting TRBD2. The CDR3 runs to 18 residues. Trimming at V came to 4 bases and at J to 6 bases, leaving 14 bases not matched to a gene. From germline, CDR1 is KGHSH and CDR2 LQKENI.

V is TRBV11-2 and J is TRBJ2-7; D may be TRBD1 (6 bases). The CDR3 contains 17 residues. The ends were cut back, 3 bases at V and 2 bases at J, with 20 bases in the middle. Germline V gene data show CDR1 as SGHAT and CDR2 as FQNNGV. The CDR3 coding sequence is TGTGCCAGCAGCTTTCAACCCACAGGGAAAGGGGCCTACGAGCAGTACTTC. Translated: CASSFQPTGKGAYEQYF.

This chain links TRBV18 with TRBJ2-5, with D possibly being TRBD2 (6 bases). V shed 0 bases and J shed 2 bases, with 10 bases lying between them. Germline V gene sequence: CDR1 KGHSH, CDR2 LQKENI. The CDR3 length is 15 residues. The CDR3 is CASSPPGGFQETQYF. CDR3 in DNA: TGTGCCAGCTCACCACCGGGGGGATTTCAAGAGACCCAGTACTTC.

This clone occurred a few times. This chain connects TRBV7-7 to TRBJ1-2; D is uncertain. This CDR3 is built from 14 residues. V shed 5 bases and J shed 7 bases, with 17 bases lying between them. The V gene's germline CDR1 is SSHAT and CDR2 FNYEAQ (reference sequence). The CDR3 sequence: CASSPIGDPGGYTF. The CDR3 nucleotides are TGTGCCAGCAGCCCCATAGGAGACCCGGGTGGCTACACCTTC.

V gene TRBV28 combines with J gene TRBJ1-1; D may be TRBD1 (5 bases). CDR3 length: 11 residues. The germline V and J ends were trimmed by 3 bases and 11 bases, with 10 bases remaining between them. Germline assignment: CDR1 MDHEN and CDR2 SYDVKM. The CDR3 sequence: CASSLEGLAFF. CDR3 DNA: TGTGCCAGCAGTTTGGAGGGGTTGGCTTTCTTT.

The chain joins TRBV10-3 to TRBJ2-7, with D unclear. CDR1 and CDR2 from the germline V gene are ENHRY and SYGVKD. Trimming removed 0 bases at V and 5 bases at J, with 8 bases between. This CDR3 spans 13 amino acids. The CDR3 DNA sequence: TGTGCCATCAGTGAGTCGAAAGAGCACGAGCAGTACTTC. Amino acids: CAISESKEHEQYF.

This clone was recorded a few times. The chain recombines TRBV6-4 with TRBJ1-5; 11 bases map to TRBD1. Germline values: CDR1 MRHNA, CDR2 SNTAGT. The CDR3 has 16 residues. The V and J ends lost 2 bases and 7 bases, in that order; junction bases with no gene match: 7. The CDR3: CASSDHGQGASQPQHF. The CDR3 DNA reads TGTGCCAGCAGTGACCATGGACAGGGGGCATCGCAGCCCCAGCATTTT.

The chain uses TRBV27 and TRBJ1-1; unclear D gene. V lost 0 bases and J lost 0, with 5 bases in between. CDR1 is MNHEY, CDR2 SMNVEV, per germline (reference sequence). The CDR3 has 14 residues. The CDR3 reads CASSLSGLNTEAFF. The CDR3 nucleotides read TGTGCCAGCAGTTTATCGGGCTTGAACACTGAAGCTTTCTTT.

The rearrangement uses TRBV19 and TRBJ1-5; D is perhaps TRBD1 (6 bases). Deletions cut 5 bases from V and 7 bases from J, with 12 bases between. Per germline, CDR1 LNHDA and CDR2 SQIVND (reference sequence). The CDR3 is 13 residues long. Written as DNA, the CDR3 is TGTGCCAGTAGTGCACAGGGTGGCCAGCCCCAGCATTTT. This sequence encodes CASSAQGGQPQHF.